This entry concerns a single T cell receptor (beta chain). The antigen is not known. The source of the sample is a study of shared clonotypes between healthy human individuals. This CDR3 is 14 amino acids long. V lost 8 bases, J lost 4 bases, and 14 bases lay in between. Germline loops: CDR1 MGHDK, CDR2 SYGVNS. Method: immunoSEQ multiplex PCR; TCRdb's copy keeps in-frame clones and lacks some. The table includes roughly 1,100,000 clones, about 80% detected once. Study findings and constraints: The study generally estimated greater richness for naive than memory subsets.

The receptor was derived from a man in his late teens or twenties in good health. Sequenced input: memory CD4+ T cells sorted from blood. The sample's subset: CD45RA-negative fraction. The chain joins TRBV25-1 to TRBJ2-2, with D possibly TRBD1 on 6 matching bases. The DNA of the CDR3 is TGTGCCAGCCGGGTGGCAGGGGTCACCGGGGAGCTGTTTTTT. Translating it yields CASRVAGVTGELFF.